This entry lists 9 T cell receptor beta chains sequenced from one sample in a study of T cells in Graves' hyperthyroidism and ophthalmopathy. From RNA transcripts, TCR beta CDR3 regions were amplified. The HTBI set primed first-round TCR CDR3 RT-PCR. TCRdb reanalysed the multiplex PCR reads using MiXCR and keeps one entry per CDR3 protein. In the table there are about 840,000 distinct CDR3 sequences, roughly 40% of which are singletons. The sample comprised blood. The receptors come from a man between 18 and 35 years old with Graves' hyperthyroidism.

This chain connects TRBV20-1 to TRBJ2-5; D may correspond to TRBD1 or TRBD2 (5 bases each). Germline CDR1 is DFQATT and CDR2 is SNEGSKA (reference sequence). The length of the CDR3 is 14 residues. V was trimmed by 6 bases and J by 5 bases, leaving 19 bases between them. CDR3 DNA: TGCAGTGCCCGCTCCGTTGGGGGATTGGAGACCCAGTACTTC. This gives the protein CSARSVGGLETQYF.

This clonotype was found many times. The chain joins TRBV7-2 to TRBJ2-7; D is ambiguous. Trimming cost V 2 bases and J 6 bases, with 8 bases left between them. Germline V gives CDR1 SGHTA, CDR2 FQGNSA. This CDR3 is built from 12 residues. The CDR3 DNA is TGTGCCAGCAGCTTAACCGGAGTCGAGCAGTACTTC. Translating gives CASSLTGVEQYF. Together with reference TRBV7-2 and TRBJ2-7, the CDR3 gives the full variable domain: GAGVSQSPSNKVTEKGKDVELRCDPISGHTALYWYRQSLGQGLEFLIYFQGNSAPDKSGLPSDRFSAERTGGSVSTLTIQRTQQEDSAVYLCASSLTGVEQYFGPGTRLTVT.

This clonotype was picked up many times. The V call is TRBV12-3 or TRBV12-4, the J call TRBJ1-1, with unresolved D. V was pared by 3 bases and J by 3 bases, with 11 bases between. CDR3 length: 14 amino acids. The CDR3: CASSFRGRDTEAFF. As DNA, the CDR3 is TGTGCCAGCAGTTTTCGAGGGCGGGACACTGAAGCTTTCTTT.

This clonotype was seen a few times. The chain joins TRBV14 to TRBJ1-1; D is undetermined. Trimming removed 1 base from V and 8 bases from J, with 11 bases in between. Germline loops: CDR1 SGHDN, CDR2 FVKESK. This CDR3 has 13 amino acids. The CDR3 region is CASSQVVNGEAFF. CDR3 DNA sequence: TGTGCCAGCAGCCAAGTTGTAAACGGGGAAGCTTTCTTT.

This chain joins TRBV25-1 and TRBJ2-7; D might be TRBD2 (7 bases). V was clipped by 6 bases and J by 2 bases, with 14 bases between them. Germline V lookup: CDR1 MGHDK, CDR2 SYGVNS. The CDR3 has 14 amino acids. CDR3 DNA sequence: TGTGCCAGCAGCCCGGGGGGCTACCCCTACGAGCAGTACTTC. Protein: CASSPGGYPYEQYF.

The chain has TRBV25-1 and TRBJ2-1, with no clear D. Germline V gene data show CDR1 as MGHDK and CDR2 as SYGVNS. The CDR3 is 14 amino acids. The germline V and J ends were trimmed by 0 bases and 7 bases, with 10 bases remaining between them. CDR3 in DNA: TGTGCCAGCAGTGAATATTATGACCCGAATGAGCAGTTCTTC. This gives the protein CASSEYYDPNEQFF.

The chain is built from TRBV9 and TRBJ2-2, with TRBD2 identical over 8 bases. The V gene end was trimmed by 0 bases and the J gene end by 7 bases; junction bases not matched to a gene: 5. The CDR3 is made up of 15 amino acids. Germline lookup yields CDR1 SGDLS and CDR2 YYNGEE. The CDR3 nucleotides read TGTGCCAGCAGCGTAGTCGAGCGGGGGATCGGGGAGCTGTTTTTT. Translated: CASSVVERGIGELFF.

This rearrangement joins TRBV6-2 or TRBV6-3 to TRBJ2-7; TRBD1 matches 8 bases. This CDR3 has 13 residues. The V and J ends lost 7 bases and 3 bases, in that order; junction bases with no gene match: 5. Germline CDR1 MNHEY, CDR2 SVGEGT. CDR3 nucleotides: TGTGCCAGCAACGGAGACAGGGGCTACGAGCAGTACTTC. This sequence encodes CASNGDRGYEQYF.

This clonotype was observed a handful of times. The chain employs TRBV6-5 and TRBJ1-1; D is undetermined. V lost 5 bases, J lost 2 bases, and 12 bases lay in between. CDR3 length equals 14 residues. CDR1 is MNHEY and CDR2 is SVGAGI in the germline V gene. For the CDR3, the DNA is TGTGCCAGCAGTCGTCAGGAGTACAACACTGAAGCTTTCTTT. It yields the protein CASSRQEYNTEAFF.